A single T cell receptor beta chain is shown here with its context. The antigen remains undetermined. The sample is drawn from a study of OX40 agonist ivuxolimab in advanced cancers. The CDR3 covers 16 residues. The V end was cut by 5 bases, the J end by 0 bases, with 13 bases between. Germline assignment: CDR1 MDHEN and CDR2 SYDVKM. Study-level results: Some patients who did not respond also had low normalized T-cell clonal expansion. Clonal expansion by week 6 occurred in CD4+ and CD8+ blood T cells (at 0.1 to 3.0 mg/kg).

This table comes from immunoSEQ multiplex PCR, and its TCRdb copy is limited to in-frame clones, with some not included. The table has over 65,000 clones, about 80% seen once. Sequences were derived from CD4+ or CD8+ T cells sorted from blood, sampled in a trial of the OX40 agonist ivuxolimab. This TCR derives from an adult with an advanced solid tumor such as melanoma, head and neck, liver or kidney cancer. The V call is TRBV28, the J call TRBJ2-2, with a possible D match to TRBD2 (5 bases). The CDR3: CASSPTGFANTGELFF. Written as DNA, the CDR3 is TGTGCCAGCAGTCCTACGGGGTTCGCGAACACCGGGGAGCTGTTTTTT.